The T cell receptor beta chain described here comes from a study of T-cell memory formation after mild COVID-19. Across the whole study: Largely, the TCR clusters proved donor specific.

Via MiXCR, TCRdb re-called the 5' RACE reads, giving one row per CDR3 protein. Of some 440,000 distinct CDR3 sequences in the sample, about 23% were seen once. V was pared by 2 bases and J by 7 bases, with 11 bases between. Germline V gene sequence: CDR1 SGHTA, CDR2 FQGTGA. This CDR3 region has 13 residues. There are a few counts of this clonotype. Sequences were obtained from PBMCs or a T cell subset sorted from them (not recorded which). The chain carries TRBV7-3 and TRBJ2-5; D is uncertain. The source is an adult woman who had mild COVID-19 (a few samples of this study predate the infection). Cell type and time point are not known. This CDR3 reads CASSLANERTQYF. For the CDR3, the DNA is TGTGCCAGCAGCTTAGCTAACGAGAGGACCCAGTACTTC.